Presented here are 10 T cell receptor beta chains from one specimen sequenced in a study of long-term antiretroviral therapy in people with HIV. Version v3.0 of the immunoSEQ assay ran at survey level. Profiling relied on immunoSEQ multiplex PCR, and the TCRdb table lists in-frame clones only, not all of them. The top ten hold under 7.5% of the sample, which has about 39,000 clones, 85% to 90% seen once. Here the sequenced sample was unsorted PBMCs, taken 3.1 years after starting antiretroviral therapy. The origin of the receptors is a woman aged 45-60 years with HIV.

The chain employs TRBV7-2 and TRBJ1-5; D uncertain. The V and J ends lost 1 base and 4 bases respectively, with 11 bases between them. The germline gives CDR1 SGHTA, CDR2 FQGNSA. The CDR3 totals 15 residues. The CDR3, as DNA: TGTGCCAGCAGCTTAGATCGGCAGGATAATCAGCCCCAGCATTTT. Translation: CASSLDRQDNQPQHF.

This chain links TRBV7-9 with TRBJ2-5, with TRBD2 matching over 9 bases. The J segment lost 5 bases and the V segment lost 1 base, leaving 8 bases of the junction unmatched. The germline V gene has CDR1 SEHNR and CDR2 FQNEAQ (reference sequence). The CDR3 totals 16 residues. As DNA, the CDR3 is TGTGCCAGCAGCTTAGTCCGTGCGGGGGGGAGGGAGACCCAGTACTTC. This codes for CASSLVRAGGRETQYF.

This chain links TRBV30 with TRBJ2-4; possibly TRBD1 for D (6 bases). V shed 0 bases and J shed 8 bases, with 8 bases lying between them. From germline, CDR1 is GTSNPN and CDR2 SVGIG (reference sequence). The CDR3 length is 12 residues. CDR3 coding DNA: TGTGCCTGGAGTGTAGCAGGGGACATTCAGTACTTC. Protein: CAWSVAGDIQYF.

This clone was seen just once. The chain's CDR3 is CASSVDRSGSTIYF. The CDR3 DNA follows: TGTGCCAGCAGCGTAGATCGATCTGGCTCGACCATATATTTT. V is TRBV9 and J is TRBJ1-3; no clear D. The V gene's germline CDR1 is SGDLS and CDR2 YYNGEE. Deletions cut 0 bases from V and 10 bases from J, with 14 bases between. This CDR3 has 14 residues.

The V call is TRBV11-2, the J call TRBJ2-5, with 7 bases matching TRBD1. The V gene's germline CDR1 is SGHAT and CDR2 FQNNGV. With V trimmed by 6 bases and J by 4 bases, 11 bases remained unmatched. This CDR3 contains 15 residues. The CDR3 reads CASREPGTARETQYF. As DNA, the CDR3 is TGTGCCAGCAGAGAGCCCGGGACAGCAAGAGAGACCCAGTACTTC.

The V call is TRBV18, the J call TRBJ1-3; D is perhaps TRBD1 (6 bases). The CDR3 contains 17 residues. The germline V and J ends were trimmed by 2 bases and 2 bases, with 16 bases remaining between them. In germline, CDR1 is KGHSH, CDR2 LQKENI. The CDR3 coding sequence is TGTGCCAGCTCACCAGTGGGCCAGGGGACCGCTGGAAACACCATATATTTT. It yields the protein CASSPVGQGTAGNTIYF. Variable domain in full (rest from reference TRBV18 and TRBJ1-3): NAGVMQNPRHLVRRRGQEARLRCSPMKGHSHVYWYRQLPEEGLKFMVYLQKENIIDESGMPKERFSAEFPKEGPSILRIQQVVRGDSAAYFCASSPVGQGTAGNTIYFGEGSWLTVV.

The chain combines TRBV5-1 with TRBJ2-7; possible D gene TRBD2, 5 bases. The germline CDR1 and CDR2 sequences are SGHRS and YFSETQ. The CDR3 extends over 14 amino acids. V dropped 5 bases and J dropped 1 base, with 13 bases sitting between them. Written as DNA, the CDR3 is TGCGCCAGCAGGAGGGAAGTTACTTCCTACGAGCAGTACTTC. It yields the protein CASRREVTSYEQYF.

The sample holds a few counts of this clone. The V and J genes are TRBV9 and TRBJ1-1, with D maybe TRBD1 (5 bases). The CDR3 has 14 amino acids. Trimming took off 0 bases at V and 5 bases at J, with 11 bases between the two ends. Germline V CDR1 and CDR2: SGDLS, YYNGEE. DNA for the CDR3: TGTGCCAGCAGCGTAGCGGGGGTTATGACTGAAGCTTTCTTT. It codes for CASSVAGVMTEAFF.

The chain employs TRBV27 and TRBJ1-2; no definite D call. The V gene lost 0 bases and the J gene lost 4 bases, with 9 bases spanning the gap. CDR1 and CDR2 from the germline V gene are MNHEY and SMNVEV (reference sequence). The CDR3 spans 14 residues. The CDR3 DNA sequence: TGTGCCAGCAGTTTATCGCGGCAGAGCTATGGCTACACCTTC. This translates into CASSLSRQSYGYTF.

V usage is TRBV6-5 and J usage is TRBJ2-5; D gene unclear. Trimming stripped 6 bases from V and 5 bases from J, with 13 bases between. Germline V lookup: CDR1 MNHEY, CDR2 SVGAGI. The CDR3 length is 13 residues. The CDR3 sequence is CASREASPETQYF. The CDR3 DNA follows: TGTGCCAGCAGGGAAGCCAGCCCTGAGACCCAGTACTTC.